Following are 12 T cell receptor beta chains from one sample sequenced in a study of T cell responses to AZD1222 COVID-19 vaccine. Measured with immunoSEQ multiplex PCR; TCRdb has only the in-frame clones, and not every one. The table shows 150,000 to 200,000 clones, with just over 90% occurring only once. Specimen: peripheral blood, collected on day 0 of AZD1222 vaccination. Every receptor here comes from an adult in good health.

The CDR3 reads CASSDSGNTDTQYF. DNA of the CDR3: TGTGCCAGCAGTGATAGCGGGAACACAGATACGCAGTATTTT. V gene TRBV6-6 combines with J gene TRBJ2-3; 8 positions match TRBD2. The CDR3 totals 14 residues. In germline, CDR1 is MNHNY, CDR2 SVGAGI (reference sequence). V was pared by 5 bases and J by 2 bases, with 3 bases of the junction left unmatched.

A single count supports this clone. The DNA of the CDR3 is TGTGCCAGCCCCCCGGGACAGATCCAAGAGACCCAGTACTTC. Translating gives CASPPGQIQETQYF. The chain carries TRBV2 and TRBJ2-5; 7 bases are shared with TRBD1. This CDR3 contains 14 residues. Trimming cost V 8 bases and J 1 base; bases outside gene matches: 7. Germline V gene sequence: CDR1 SNHLY, CDR2 FYNNEI. The whole variable domain, filled in from reference TRBV2 and TRBJ2-5, reads EPEVTQTPSHQVTQMGQEVILRCVPISNHLYFYWYRQILGQKVEFLVSFYNNEISEKSEIFDDQFSVERPDGSNFTLKIRSTKLEDSAMYFCASPPGQIQETQYFGPGTRLLVL.

The rearrangement joins TRBV11-3 to TRBJ2-1; D remains ambiguous. The CDR3 spans 11 residues. Trimming left V 5 bases short and J 5 bases short, with 4 bases between. Germline CDR1 is SGHNT and CDR2 is YENEEA. CDR3 protein: CASSINNEQFF. DNA of the CDR3: TGTGCCAGCAGCATAAACAATGAGCAGTTCTTC.

This sequence joins TRBV6-1 and TRBJ2-1, with D possibly matching TRBD2 (7 bases). Germline CDR1 and CDR2: MNHNS and SASEGT. Trimming removed 3 bases from V and 8 bases from J, with 17 bases in between. The CDR3 runs 15 residues. This CDR3 reads CASSERGGRKDEQFF. CDR3 bases: TGTGCCAGCAGTGAGAGGGGGGGCCGAAAGGATGAGCAGTTCTTC.

This chain joins TRBV20-1 and TRBJ2-5; TRBD2 agrees at 9 bases. V trimming: 5 bases; J trimming: 5 bases; junction bases outside the gene matches: 15. CDR3 size: 16 residues. Per the germline V gene, CDR1 is DFQATT and CDR2 is SNEGSKA (reference sequence). The DNA of the CDR3 is TGCAGTGCTCGTGACTCGAATAGCGGGAGCGGGGAGACCCAGTACTTC. This codes for CSARDSNSGSGETQYF.

The chain combines TRBV19 with TRBJ1-6, with D unclear. This CDR3 is 14 amino acids long. With 2 bases removed from V and 7 bases from J, the gap between germline ends came to 9 bases. CDR1 and CDR2 from the germline V gene are LNHDA and SQIVND (reference sequence). The CDR3 here is CASSIRVSNSPLHF. The CDR3 coding sequence is TGTGCCAGTAGTATAAGGGTGTCGAATTCACCCCTCCACTTT.

V usage is TRBV7-9 and J usage is TRBJ2-1; unclear D gene. V lost 1 base, J lost 10 bases, and 14 bases lay in between. The CDR3 length is 14 residues. CDR1 is SEHNR and CDR2 is FQNEAQ in the germline V gene (reference sequence). The CDR3 DNA follows: TGTGCCAGCAGCTTAGTCGCTACGGCGGAGGAGCAGTTCTTC. Residues: CASSLVATAEEQFF.

This chain links TRBV19 with TRBJ2-7; D perhaps matches TRBD2 (5 bases). The germline V gene has CDR1 LNHDA and CDR2 SQIVND (reference sequence). The CDR3 is made up of 16 amino acids. The V and J ends lost 8 bases and 1 base respectively, with 21 bases between them. The CDR3, as DNA: TGTGCCAGTTCCCCCGATACCGGACTCCTTTCCTACGAGCAGTACTTC. It is translated as CASSPDTGLLSYEQYF.

V usage is TRBV7-9 and J usage is TRBJ1-5; D gene unclear. The V gene's germline CDR1 is SEHNR and CDR2 FQNEAQ (reference sequence). V shed 0 bases and J shed 4 bases, with 13 bases lying between them. The CDR3 has 16 residues. The CDR3 sequence is CASSLARGVGNQPQHF. In DNA form, the CDR3 reads TGTGCCAGCAGCTTAGCGCGAGGAGTAGGAAATCAGCCCCAGCATTTT.

The rearrangement joins TRBV11-3 to TRBJ1-1; D ambiguous. The CDR3 spans 14 residues. Germline values: CDR1 SGHNT, CDR2 YENEEA. The V and J ends lost 4 bases and 0 bases respectively, with 9 bases between them. CDR3 sequence (DNA): TGTGCCAGCAGCTCGAAGGACTTGAACACTGAAGCTTTCTTT. Translation gives CASSSKDLNTEAFF.

The CDR3 here is CASSEVAGGYNEQFF. DNA of the CDR3: TGTGCCAGCAGTGAAGTTGCGGGAGGTTACAATGAGCAGTTCTTC. This sequence joins TRBV2 and TRBJ2-1; 8 bases align to TRBD2. The CDR3 is 15 amino acids. Germline loops: CDR1 SNHLY, CDR2 FYNNEI. The ends lost 1 base at V and 4 bases at J; junction bases unmatched: 3.

This chain's CDR3 is CASSIEARGYTF. CDR3 DNA sequence: TGTGCCAGTAGTATAGAGGCCCGCGGCTACACCTTC. The V call is TRBV19, the J call TRBJ1-2; D gene uncertain. CDR3 length: 12 residues. Per germline, CDR1 LNHDA and CDR2 SQIVND (reference sequence). V shed 0 bases and J shed 8 bases, with 7 bases lying between them.